These 15 T cell receptor beta chains originate from one sample sequenced in a study of CD8 T cells in Susac syndrome. Random hexamers were used to reverse transcribe an amount of about 0.45 to 1 ug RNA. MiXCR was run by TCRdb on the immunoSEQ multiplex PCR reads, yielding one entry per CDR3 protein. The sample records 210,000 or so distinct CDR3 sequences, over 90% being singletons. Sequencing was performed on CD4+ T cells from PBMCs. These receptors all come from a human donor with Susac syndrome.

The V and J genes are TRBV20-1 and TRBJ2-7, with D possibly being TRBD1 or TRBD2 (6 bases each). Trimming took 0 bases from V and 0 from J, leaving 15 bases between them. CDR3 length equals 16 residues. The germline V gene has CDR1 DFQATT and CDR2 SNEGSKA (reference sequence). The CDR3 here is CSARDIERGVSYEQYF. The CDR3 nucleotides are TGCAGTGCTAGAGATATTGAGAGGGGGGTCTCCTACGAGCAGTACTTC.

This clonotype was observed a single time. V and J are TRBV7-9 and TRBJ1-1; TRBD1 agrees at 9 bases. The CDR3 covers 14 residues. Per the germline V gene, CDR1 is SEHNR and CDR2 is FQNEAQ (reference sequence). DNA for the CDR3: TGTACAGGGGACAGGGACCGTTTGTTGACTGAAGCTTTCTTT. It yields the protein CTGDRDRLLTEAFF.

This CDR3 reads CASRENRVRNSPLHF. In DNA, the CDR3 is TGTGCCAGCAGGGAGAACAGGGTGAGGAATTCACCCCTCCACTTT. The chain combines TRBV2 with TRBJ1-6; D might be TRBD1 (6 bases). From germline, CDR1 is SNHLY and CDR2 FYNNEI. Trimming removed 6 bases at V and 7 bases at J, with 16 bases between. The CDR3 spans 15 residues.

This clonotype came up once. The V and J genes are TRBV29-1 and TRBJ1-5; 7 bases are a match to TRBD1. The trim removed 6 bases at V and 6 bases at J, leaving 8 bases unmatched. The CDR3 is 13 amino acids. The germline gives CDR1 SQVTM, CDR2 ANQGSEA. CDR3 sequence (DNA): TGCAGCGTCGCTGACAGGGCCGGTCAGCCCCAGCATTTT. Residues: CSVADRAGQPQHF.

V usage is TRBV7-9 and J usage is TRBJ1-1; D is perhaps TRBD1 (6 bases). V was shortened by 5 bases and J by 0 bases, with 19 bases between the two germline ends. The CDR3 is made up of 17 amino acids. Germline V lookup: CDR1 SEHNR, CDR2 FQNEAQ (reference sequence). CDR3 in DNA: TGTGCCAGCAGCCGACCTCGGGGGCCTAACATGAACACTGAAGCTTTCTTT. Protein product: CASSRPRGPNMNTEAFF.

This chain uses TRBV30 with TRBJ1-4, with D possibly matching TRBD1 (5 bases). The germline V gene encodes CDR1 GTSNPN and CDR2 SVGIG (reference sequence). V was pared by 1 base and J by 3 bases, with 9 bases between. The CDR3 covers 14 residues. The CDR3 spells CAWSGDRPNEKLFF. CDR3 in DNA: TGTGCCTGGAGTGGGGACCGTCCTAATGAAAAACTGTTTTTT.

This sequence joins TRBV5-1 and TRBJ2-7, with TRBD2 as a possible D gene (6 bases). This CDR3 has 14 amino acids. Germline loops: CDR1 SGHRS, CDR2 YFSETQ. V gave up 4 bases and J gave up 0 bases, with 11 bases separating them. DNA of the CDR3: TGCGCCAGCAGCACGGAGGGGATCTCCTACGAGCAGTACTTC. Protein product: CASSTEGISYEQYF. Together with reference TRBV5-1 and TRBJ2-7, the CDR3 gives the full variable domain: KAGVTQTPRYLIKTRGQQVTLSCSPISGHRSVSWYQQTPGQGLQFLFEYFSETQRNKGNFPGRFSGRQFSNSRSEMNVSTLELGDSALYLCASSTEGISYEQYFGPGTRLTVT.

The CDR3 here is CSSIQKLAGPNNEQFF. The CDR3 nucleotides are TGCAGTTCAATCCAGAAACTAGCGGGGCCTAACAATGAGCAGTTCTTC. V is TRBV20-1 and J is TRBJ2-1, with 10 bases fitting TRBD2. This CDR3 has 16 residues. V lost 8 bases, J lost 5 bases, and 15 bases stayed unmatched. Germline values: CDR1 DFQATT, CDR2 SNEGSKA (reference sequence).

V gene TRBV29-1 combines with J gene TRBJ1-1; a weak D match, TRBD1 (5 bases). Germline V gene lookup returns CDR1 SQVTM and CDR2 ANQGSEA. The CDR3 has 13 amino acids. Trimming cost V 1 base and J 0 bases, with 6 bases left between them. The CDR3 region has the DNA TGCAGCGTTGAAGGACAGCTGAACACTGAAGCTTTCTTT. Protein sequence: CSVEGQLNTEAFF.

V usage is TRBV6-5 and J usage is TRBJ1-2; D perhaps matches TRBD1 (6 bases). The length of the CDR3 is 14 residues. Germline V CDR1 and CDR2: MNHEY, SVGAGI. V was pared by 0 bases and J by 4 bases, with 9 bases between. CDR3 amino acids: CASSYSGGPYGYTF. Written as DNA, the CDR3 is TGTGCCAGCAGTTACTCAGGGGGTCCCTATGGCTACACCTTC.

This clonotype appeared a single time. The chain has TRBV7-9 and TRBJ1-3; the match to TRBD1 covers 7 bases. This CDR3 spans 14 amino acids. V dropped 5 bases and J dropped 2; count of bases not matched to a gene: 3. From germline, CDR1 is SEHNR and CDR2 FQNEAQ (reference sequence). CDR3: CASSTDRAGNTIYF. In DNA form, the CDR3 reads TGTGCCAGCAGCACCGACAGGGCTGGAAACACCATATATTTT.

The V gene is TRBV7-9, the J gene TRBJ2-7; D remains ambiguous. CDR3 length: 11 residues. V was trimmed by 7 bases and J by 6 bases, leaving 10 bases between them. CDR1 is SEHNR, CDR2 FQNEAQ, per germline (reference sequence). CDR3 in DNA: TGTGCCAGCACTATCCTACGCGAGCAGTACTTC. Its protein is CASTILREQYF. The full variable domain, with the rest looked up from reference TRBV7-9 and TRBJ2-7, is DTGVSQNPRHKITKRGQNVTFRCDPISEHNRLYWYRQTLGQGPEFLTYFQNEAQLEKSRLLSDRFSAERPKGSFSTLEIQRTEQGDSAMYLCASTILREQYFGPGTRLTVT.

The rearrangement links TRBV20-1 to TRBJ2-3; D possibly uses TRBD1 or TRBD2 (6 bases each). This CDR3 is 12 amino acids long. Germline CDR1 and CDR2: DFQATT and SNEGSKA (reference sequence). The CDR3: CSQGGLTDTQYF. The CDR3 DNA sequence: TGCAGCCAAGGGGGGCTCACAGATACGCAGTATTTT.

The V call is TRBV29-1, the J call TRBJ2-3; D may be TRBD1 (5 bases). Germline CDR1 and CDR2: SQVTM and ANQGSEA. This CDR3 has 14 residues. V lost 5 bases and J 5 bases, leaving 17 bases between the germline ends. CDR3 nucleotides: TGCAGCGTTTCGGACAACTCCGGTGGAGATACGCAGTATTTT. Its translation: CSVSDNSGGDTQYF.

This chain connects TRBV25-1 to TRBJ1-5; 10 nucleotides match TRBD1. The germline V gene encodes CDR1 MGHDK and CDR2 SYGVNS. Losses at the gene ends were 3 bases for V and 6 bases for J; bases not matched to a gene: 5. CDR3 size: 15 residues. The DNA of the CDR3 is TGTGCCAGCAGTGACCAGACAGGGGGCAGTCAGCCCCAGCATTTT. This codes for CASSDQTGGSQPQHF.